The 12 T cell receptor beta chains reported below all come from one sample, sequenced in a study of CD8 T cells in Susac syndrome. Random hexamers were used to reverse transcribe an amount of roughly 0.5 to 1 ug RNA. A single record per CDR3 protein comes from TCRdb applying MiXCR to the immunoSEQ multiplex PCR reads. The sample has under 250,000 distinct CDR3 sequences; around 95% are singletons. The source material was CD4+ T cells from PBMCs. These receptors came from a human donor with multiple sclerosis.

This chain uses TRBV12-3 or TRBV12-4 with TRBJ1-2; 10 bases align to TRBD1. The CDR3 has 15 residues. V lost 6 bases and J lost 3; bases outside the gene matches: 7. The CDR3 sequence is CASRPTGGNHYGYTF. The CDR3 bases are TGTGCCAGCAGACCGACAGGGGGCAATCACTATGGCTACACCTTC.

V is TRBV7-9 and J is TRBJ1-6; D not resolved. Trimming left V 5 bases short and J 3 bases short, with 11 bases between. The CDR3 totals 15 residues. Germline V CDR1 and CDR2: SEHNR, FQNEAQ (reference sequence). The CDR3 DNA is TGTGCCAGCAGCGGGCCGAGGAACTATAATTCACCCCTCCACTTT. Translated: CASSGPRNYNSPLHF.

The V and J genes are TRBV6-5 and TRBJ1-1; D possibly corresponds to TRBD1 (6 bases). With 6 bases removed from V and 7 bases from J, the gap between germline ends came to 15 bases. Germline CDR1 MNHEY, CDR2 SVGAGI. The CDR3 is 13 residues long. CDR3 residues: CASSPNRGGEAFF. In DNA form, the CDR3 reads TGTGCCAGCAGCCCGAACAGAGGGGGTGAAGCTTTCTTT.

The CDR3 spells CASFKRVGPDTQYF. In DNA, the CDR3 is TGTGCCAGCTTTAAGCGGGTCGGGCCAGATACGCAGTATTTT. The chain recombines TRBV2 with TRBJ2-3, with D possibly TRBD2 on 6 matching bases. Trimming cost V 8 bases and J 4 bases, with 16 bases left between them. Germline CDR1 SNHLY, CDR2 FYNNEI. This CDR3 region has 14 residues.

This chain links TRBV20-1 with TRBJ2-7; no clear D. CDR1 DFQATT and CDR2 SNEGSKA come from the germline V gene (reference sequence). There are 13 residues in the CDR3. V shed 0 bases and J shed 5 bases, with 11 bases lying between them. The CDR3: CSARDRKGNEQYV. For the CDR3, the DNA is TGCAGTGCTAGAGATCGTAAGGGTAACGAGCAGTACGTC.

The chain employs TRBV6-6 and TRBJ1-3; D gene ambiguous. Trimming left V 2 bases short and J 0 bases short, with 8 bases between. CDR3 size: 15 residues. Germline CDR1 is MNHNY and CDR2 is SVGAGI (reference sequence). This CDR3 reads CASSYPRVSGNTIYF. The DNA for the CDR3 is TGTGCCAGCAGTTACCCTCGGGTCTCTGGAAACACCATATATTTT.

The chain couples TRBV30 to TRBJ1-4; no clear D. With 8 bases removed from V and 0 bases from J, the gap between germline ends came to 13 bases. This CDR3 has 14 residues. The germline V gene has CDR1 GTSNPN and CDR2 SVGIG (reference sequence). The CDR3 reads CAGRPRATNEKLFF. CDR3 in DNA: TGTGCCGGCCGCCCAAGGGCAACTAATGAAAAACTGTTTTTT.

The chain links TRBV29-1 to TRBJ2-3, with 8 bases identical to TRBD2. This CDR3 region has 12 residues. The junction had 3 bases not matched to a gene; V was cut back by 4 bases and J by 6 bases. Germline-derived CDR1 and CDR2 are SQVTM and ANQGSEA. CDR3 coding DNA: TGCAGCGTTGGGTCGGGGGGGGATACGCAGTATTTT. Residues: CSVGSGGDTQYF.

The rearrangement uses TRBV5-1 and TRBJ2-1; 7 bases agree with TRBD2. Trimming took 4 bases from V and 2 from J; bases not matched to a gene: 3. Germline V CDR1 and CDR2: SGHRS, YFSETQ. The CDR3 runs to 14 residues. CDR3 coding DNA: TGCGCCAGCAGCGAAAGCGGGACCTACAATGAGCAGTTCTTC. This translates into CASSESGTYNEQFF.

The chain uses TRBV28 and TRBJ1-4, with D possibly being TRBD1 (6 bases). V was clipped by 6 bases and J by 5 bases, with 13 bases between them. Germline V CDR1 and CDR2: MDHEN, SYDVKM. CDR3 length equals 14 residues. The CDR3, as DNA: TGTGCCAGCAGCTGGGGGGCAGGAAATGAAAAACTGTTTTTT. Protein: CASSWGAGNEKLFF.

The CDR3 sequence is CASSLSDRPYGYTF. In DNA, the CDR3 is TGTGCCAGCAGCTTATCTGACAGACCTTATGGCTACACCTTC. The chain uses TRBV7-9 and TRBJ1-2; TRBD1 is a possible D gene (5 bases). This CDR3 contains 14 residues. V was clipped by 2 bases and J by 5 bases, with 12 bases between them. CDR1 is SEHNR, CDR2 FQNEAQ, per germline (reference sequence).

V gene TRBV20-1 combines with J gene TRBJ2-1; 9 bases are a match to TRBD2. CDR1 and CDR2 (germline): DFQATT, SNEGSKA (reference sequence). The V gene end was trimmed by 3 bases and the J gene end by 6 bases; junction bases not matched to a gene: 12. This CDR3 comprises 16 residues. The chain's CDR3 is CSARRGRATGRNEQFF. CDR3 coding DNA: TGCAGTGCTAGGCGCGGGAGGGCTACTGGTCGCAATGAGCAGTTCTTC.